The 2 T cell receptor beta chains reported below all come from one sample, sequenced in a study of blood T cell repertoires in COVID-19. Profiled with immunoSEQ multiplex PCR; TCRdb holds only in-frame clones, not every one. The sample lists tens of thousands of clones, roughly 85% occurring once. Material for sequencing was peripheral blood. The receptors were sampled from a human donor in a cohort sampled during active COVID-19.

The chain links TRBV27 to TRBJ2-6, with 10 bases matching TRBD1. Germline assignment: CDR1 MNHEY and CDR2 SMNVEV (reference sequence). Trimming took 5 bases from V and 3 from J; bases not matched to a gene: 7. CDR3 length: 17 residues. CDR3 sequence: CASSNRDRGLGANVLTF. As DNA, the CDR3 is TGTGCCAGCAGTAACCGGGACAGGGGCCTTGGGGCCAACGTCCTGACTTTC.

The rearrangement links TRBV7-9 to TRBJ2-7, with 8 bases that match TRBD1. Germline V lookup: CDR1 SEHNR, CDR2 FQNEAQ (reference sequence). The length of the CDR3 is 13 residues. Unmatched junction bases numbered 6, after V lost 7 bases and J lost 4 bases. CDR3 nucleotide sequence: TGTGCCAGCAACCGGGACAGGCAGTACGAGCAGTACTTC. This translates into CASNRDRQYEQYF.